This passage covers 28 T cell receptor beta chains from one sample sequenced in a study of cytomegalovirus exposure and HLA in healthy donors. PCR involved 60 Vbeta and 13 Jbeta primers. TCRdb's table, derived via immunoSEQ multiplex PCR, lists solely in-frame clones and lacks some. This table has approximately 79,000 clones, approximately 69% appearing once. Sequencing was done on a sample of PBMCs. Source of these receptors: a man aged 35 to 55 in good health and CMV-seropositive.

The chain combines TRBV18 with TRBJ2-2; the D gene is possibly TRBD2 (5 bases). This CDR3 is 14 amino acids long. Germline values: CDR1 KGHSH, CDR2 LQKENI. Trimming cost V 0 bases and J 3 bases, with 5 bases left between them. CDR3 loop: CASSPPGDTGELFF. The CDR3, as DNA: TGTGCCAGCTCACCACCCGGGGACACCGGGGAGCTGTTTTTT.

The chain uses TRBV5-4 and TRBJ2-7; maybe TRBD2 (6 bases). The CDR3 is 15 residues long. Trimming took 2 bases from V and 4 from J, leaving 16 bases between them. Germline-derived CDR1 and CDR2 are SGHNT and YYREEE (reference sequence). CDR3 in amino acids: CASSLPGGAVYEQYF. CDR3 nucleotides: TGTGCCAGCAGCTTACCCGGAGGGGCCGTATACGAGCAGTACTTC.

The chain joins TRBV19 to TRBJ2-1; D may be TRBD1 (5 bases). The CDR3 extends over 14 amino acids. The V gene lost 0 bases and the J gene lost 10 bases, with 13 bases spanning the gap. Per germline, CDR1 LNHDA and CDR2 SQIVND (reference sequence). CDR3 nucleotide sequence: TGTGCCAGTAGTATAGAGAGCTCAGGGCTCGAGCAGTTCTTC. Its protein product is CASSIESSGLEQFF.

This clone has just a few counts. CDR3 in DNA: TGTGCCAGCACCGAGGCAGGGGGGAGCACAGATACGCAGTATTTT. Amino acids: CASTEAGGSTDTQYF. The chain couples TRBV25-1 to TRBJ2-3, with D possibly being TRBD1 (7 bases). From germline, CDR1 is MGHDK and CDR2 SYGVNS. The V end was cut by 7 bases, the J end by 0 bases, with 14 bases between. The CDR3 covers 15 residues.

The rearrangement uses TRBV11-2 and TRBJ2-1; 8 bases map to TRBD2. CDR3 size: 12 residues. The trim removed 5 bases at V and 10 bases at J, leaving 4 bases unmatched. In germline, CDR1 is SGHAT, CDR2 FQNNGV. CDR3 nucleotide sequence: TGTGCCAGCAGCCGGGAGGGAGAAGAGCAGTTCTTC. This gives the protein CASSREGEEQFF.

This clone has only one observation. The gene calls are TRBV7-9 and TRBJ1-5, with a weak D call TRBD1 (6 bases). V gave up 5 bases and J gave up 7 bases, with 15 bases separating them. Germline-derived CDR1 and CDR2 are SEHNR and FQNEAQ (reference sequence). The CDR3 has 14 residues. CDR3 nucleotides: TGTGCCAGCAGCAGCTACAGGGATCTCCAGCCCCAGCATTTT. It translates to CASSSYRDLQPQHF.

This chain uses TRBV2 with TRBJ2-5; D is undetermined. TRBJ2-7 matches the DNA end more closely, so the J call is doubtful. There are 14 residues in the CDR3. Germline values: CDR1 SNHLY, CDR2 FYNNEI. The CDR3 region has the DNA TGTGCCAGCAAAGCGCGGTTGGCGCCAAACGAGCAGTACTTC. Protein product: CASKARLAPNEQYF.

This clone has a handful of counts. V usage is TRBV28 and J usage is TRBJ2-7; D not certain. Looked up from germline, CDR1 is MDHEN and CDR2 is SYDVKM. Trimming removed 6 bases at V and 0 bases at J, with 6 bases between. The CDR3 sequence is 12 residues long. The chain's CDR3 is CASSSYSYEQYF. The CDR3 region has the DNA TGTGCCAGCAGCTCTTACTCCTACGAGCAGTACTTC.

This chain connects TRBV15 to TRBJ1-2; 7 bases map to TRBD1. Trimming took 0 bases from V and 8 from J; bases not matched to a gene: 6. Germline assignment: CDR1 LNHNV and CDR2 YYDKDF (reference sequence). The CDR3 is made up of 14 amino acids. CDR3 in DNA: TGTGCCACCAGCAGAGAGAGGACAGGTCACGGCTACACCTTC. Translation: CATSRERTGHGYTF.

J is TRBJ1-5 and V is TRBV13, with D tentatively TRBD1 (5 bases). Per germline, CDR1 PRHDT and CDR2 FYEKMQ (reference sequence). The V and J ends lost 2 bases and 1 base respectively, with 12 bases between them. This CDR3 is built from 16 residues. Here the CDR3 reads CASSLRSRASNQPQHF. DNA for the CDR3: TGTGCCAGCAGCTTAAGGTCCAGGGCCAGCAATCAGCCCCAGCATTTT.

The chain carries TRBV28 and TRBJ2-2, with TRBD2 matching 7 bases. V trimming: 0 bases; J trimming: 2 bases; junction bases outside the gene matches: 15. The germline CDR1 and CDR2 sequences are MDHEN and SYDVKM. This CDR3 has 20 amino acids. The CDR3 nucleotides are TGTGCCAGCAGTTTATGGCTCTCCTTAGCGCTAGCGGTTAACACCGGGGAGCTGTTTTTT. Translating gives CASSLWLSLALAVNTGELFF.

The chain employs TRBV5-6 and TRBJ2-7, with TRBD1 as a possible D gene (6 bases). From germline, CDR1 is SGHDT and CDR2 YYEEEE. CDR3 length: 14 amino acids. The V end was cut by 1 base, the J end by 2 bases, with 10 bases between. CDR3 sequence: CASSLRDIAYEQYF. The CDR3 DNA reads as TGTGCCAGCAGCTTGAGGGACATTGCCTACGAGCAGTACTTC. Full variable domain (remainder filled in from reference TRBV5-6 and TRBJ2-7): DAGVTQSPTHLIKTRGQQVTLRCSPKSGHDTVSWYQQALGQGPQFIFQYYEEEERQRGNFPDRFSGHQFPNYSSELNVNALLLGDSALYLCASSLRDIAYEQYFGPGTRLTVT.

This chain joins TRBV6-5 and TRBJ1-1; a weak D match, TRBD1 (5 bases). Germline-derived CDR1 and CDR2 are MNHEY and SVGAGI. Trimming removed 6 bases from V and 1 base from J, with 12 bases in between. This CDR3 contains 14 residues. CDR3 sequence (DNA): TGTGCCAGCAGCCGCCGACAGACGAACACTGAAGCTTTCTTT. Translated, it gives CASSRRQTNTEAFF.

Only a few counts were recorded for this clone. J is TRBJ1-2 and V is TRBV6-5; tentative D call: TRBD1 (5 bases). V was trimmed by 6 bases and J by 4 bases, leaving 12 bases between them. Germline V lookup: CDR1 MNHEY, CDR2 SVGAGI. CDR3 length: 13 amino acids. The CDR3 region is CASRPSTVYGYTF. The CDR3 region has the DNA TGTGCCAGCAGACCTTCGACAGTCTATGGCTACACCTTC.

This chain joins TRBV6-5 and TRBJ2-7; 10 nucleotides align to TRBD2. The CDR3 has 15 residues. V was pared by 5 bases and J by 7 bases, with 11 bases of the junction left unmatched. Per the germline V gene, CDR1 is MNHEY and CDR2 is SVGAGI. Here the CDR3 DNA reads TGTGCCAGCAGTACCAAGCGGGAGGGCCTGAGGGAGCAGTACTTC. As protein: CASSTKREGLREQYF.

The chain couples TRBV4-3 to TRBJ2-7, with D maybe TRBD2 (7 bases). CDR1 and CDR2 from the germline V gene are LGHNA and YSLEER. V was pared by 1 base and J by 3 bases, with 13 bases between. This CDR3 spans 15 amino acids. CDR3: CASSQARGAGYEQYF. As DNA, the CDR3 is TGCGCCAGCAGCCAAGCTCGGGGGGCGGGCTACGAGCAGTACTTC.

The V and J genes are TRBV4-2 and TRBJ2-7; TRBD2 aligns across 13 bases. Germline trimming cut 3 bases from V and 7 bases from J; bases unmatched to any gene: 9. CDR1 LGHNA and CDR2 YNFKEQ come from the germline V gene. This CDR3 is built from 16 residues. The CDR3 spells CASSHGLAGAREEQYF. CDR3 sequence (DNA): TGTGCCAGCAGCCACGGACTAGCGGGGGCCCGAGAGGAGCAGTACTTC.

This clone was recorded once. This chain uses TRBV7-2 with TRBJ2-5, with 9 bases matching TRBD1. The CDR3 is 13 residues long. V trimming: 7 bases; J trimming: 4 bases; junction bases outside the gene matches: 4. Germline CDR1 reads SGHTA; CDR2 reads FQGNSA. In DNA, the CDR3 is TGTGCCAGCACCAGGGACAGGGCAGAGACCCAGTACTTC. Protein: CASTRDRAETQYF.

This clone appeared a single time. The chain is built from TRBV5-1 and TRBJ1-6, with 7 bases fitting TRBD1. The V gene's germline CDR1 is SGHRS and CDR2 YFSETQ. The CDR3 loop spans 15 amino acids. The V and J ends lost 0 bases and 6 bases, in that order; junction bases with no gene match: 3. As DNA, the CDR3 is TGCGCCAGCAGCTTGGGGGACAGTGGTAATTCACCCCTCCACTTT. This encodes CASSLGDSGNSPLHF.

This clone was counted between two and nine times. The chain employs TRBV19 and TRBJ1-2; D ambiguous. The V gene lost 5 bases and the J gene lost 7 bases, with 11 bases spanning the gap. This CDR3 is built from 12 residues. CDR1 is LNHDA, CDR2 SQIVND, per germline (reference sequence). CDR3 DNA: TGTGCCAGTAGTCCGTCCACCGGTGGCTACACCTTC. It translates to CASSPSTGGYTF. Filled out from reference TRBV19 and TRBJ1-2, the complete variable domain reads DGGITQSPKYLFRKEGQNVTLSCEQNLNHDAMYWYRQDPGQGLRLIYYSQIVNDFQKGDIAEGYSVSREKKESFPLTVTSAQKNPTAFYLCASSPSTGGYTFGSGTRLTVV.

The CDR3 DNA reads as TGTGCCAGCAGCCCCCTGACTAATGAAAAACTGTTTTTT. Translation: CASSPLTNEKLFF. This rearrangement joins TRBV7-6 to TRBJ1-4; D call uncertain. Between the trimmed V and J ends, which lost 5 bases and 2 bases, there was a span of 6 bases. The CDR3 covers 13 residues. The germline gives CDR1 SGHVS, CDR2 FNYEAQ.

The chain has TRBV30 and TRBJ2-7, with 8 bases that match TRBD1. In germline, CDR1 is GTSNPN, CDR2 SVGIG (reference sequence). This CDR3 spans 12 amino acids. V was pared by 4 bases and J by 7 bases, with 6 bases of the junction left unmatched. The CDR3 DNA follows: TGTGCCTGGACAGGGGGCTTTAGTGAGCAGTACTTC. It translates to CAWTGGFSEQYF.

This clone was detected a few times. The chain links TRBV2 to TRBJ1-1, with D uncertain. The V gene's germline CDR1 is SNHLY and CDR2 FYNNEI. Trimming shortened V by 7 bases and J by 0 bases, and 6 bases separated the two germline ends. CDR3 length: 12 residues. This CDR3 reads CASTGVNTEAFF. The CDR3 DNA reads as TGTGCCAGCACAGGCGTGAACACTGAAGCTTTCTTT.

J is TRBJ2-1 and V is TRBV10-1; 9 nucleotides match TRBD2. The J segment lost 5 bases and the V segment lost 0 bases, leaving 8 bases of the junction unmatched. This CDR3 contains 17 residues. Per germline, CDR1 WNHNN and CDR2 SYGVQD (reference sequence). The CDR3 coding sequence is TGCGCCAGCAGTGAGTCAGGAGGCGGGAGGGGAAACAATGAGCAGTTCTTC. Translation gives CASSESGGGRGNNEQFF.

This clone showed up just a few times. The gene calls are TRBV5-1 and TRBJ2-1, with 10 bases fitting TRBD2. Germline CDR1 reads SGHRS; CDR2 reads YFSETQ. The CDR3 covers 15 residues. The ends lost 8 bases at V and 9 bases at J; junction bases unmatched: 14. CDR3 coding DNA: TGCGCCAGTATCGGTCTAGCGGGAGTGGTAGGTGAGCAGTTCTTC. This codes for CASIGLAGVVGEQFF.

The J gene is TRBJ2-5, the V gene TRBV30; the D gene is possibly TRBD1 (6 bases). This CDR3 has 11 residues. Deletions cut 5 bases from V and 9 bases from J, with 13 bases between. Germline CDR1 and CDR2: GTSNPN and SVGIG (reference sequence). In DNA, the CDR3 is TGTGCCTGGTCGACAGGTGAGGCCCAGTACTTC. Amino acids: CAWSTGEAQYF.

This chain links TRBV10-3 with TRBJ1-1; D remains unclear. Deletions cut 6 bases from V and 1 base from J, with 12 bases between. The germline CDR1 and CDR2 sequences are ENHRY and SYGVKD. CDR3 length equals 14 residues. CDR3: CAIRGGGKNTEAFF. CDR3 bases: TGTGCCATCAGGGGTGGCGGGAAGAACACTGAAGCTTTCTTT.

The chain links TRBV30 to TRBJ2-7; no firm D call. The CDR3 totals 13 residues. The V and J ends lost 0 bases and 5 bases respectively, with 11 bases between them. CDR1 is GTSNPN and CDR2 is SVGIG in the germline V gene (reference sequence). This CDR3 is CAWSVKAFDEQYF. Here the CDR3 DNA reads TGTGCCTGGAGTGTAAAAGCGTTTGACGAGCAGTACTTC.